Reported below is one T cell receptor beta chain. Its antigen is still unknown. The source of the sample is a study of human T cells and chemical hapten exposure. Study-level results: DPC sensitization produced no change in TCRs with frequency above 1 in 1000.

The V and J ends lost 1 base and 14 bases respectively, with 23 bases between them. Germline V gene sequence: CDR1 SGHTA, CDR2 FQGNSA. The CDR3 extends over 16 amino acids. Unfractionated whole blood yielded the extracted total RNA. Separate cDNA molecules received unique molecular identifiers, which the library attached to them. MiXCR, applied by TCRdb to the 5' RACE reads, yields one record per CDR3 protein. Here the sample spans more than 60,000 distinct CDR3 sequences, approximately 16% being singletons. The clonotype was recovered from a female donor in good health. The V gene is TRBV7-2, the J gene TRBJ1-4; the D gene is possibly TRBD1 (5 bases). The CDR3 loop reads CASSLELESRVQGLFF. In DNA form, the CDR3 reads TGTGCCAGCAGCTTAGAGTTGGAGAGCAGGGTCCAAGGGCTGTTTTTT.